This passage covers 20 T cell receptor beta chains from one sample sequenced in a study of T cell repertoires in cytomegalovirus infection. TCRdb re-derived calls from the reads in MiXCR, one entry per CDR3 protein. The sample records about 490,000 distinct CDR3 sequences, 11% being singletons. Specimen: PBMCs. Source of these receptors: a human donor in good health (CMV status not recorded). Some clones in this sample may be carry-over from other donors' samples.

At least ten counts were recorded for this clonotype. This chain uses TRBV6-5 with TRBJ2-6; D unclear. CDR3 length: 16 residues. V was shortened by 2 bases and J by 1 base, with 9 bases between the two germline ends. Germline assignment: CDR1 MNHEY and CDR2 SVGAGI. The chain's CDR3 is CASSYTSTSGANVLTF. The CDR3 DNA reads TGTGCCAGCAGTTACACGAGTACGTCTGGGGCCAACGTCCTGACTTTC.

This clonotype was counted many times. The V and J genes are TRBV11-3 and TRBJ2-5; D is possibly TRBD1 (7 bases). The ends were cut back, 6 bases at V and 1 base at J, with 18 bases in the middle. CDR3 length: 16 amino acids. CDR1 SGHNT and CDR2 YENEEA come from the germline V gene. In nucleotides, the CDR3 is TGTGCCAGCAGTGCAGGGCCCCAGGGGGGCCAAGAGACCCAGTACTTC. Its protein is CASSAGPQGGQETQYF.

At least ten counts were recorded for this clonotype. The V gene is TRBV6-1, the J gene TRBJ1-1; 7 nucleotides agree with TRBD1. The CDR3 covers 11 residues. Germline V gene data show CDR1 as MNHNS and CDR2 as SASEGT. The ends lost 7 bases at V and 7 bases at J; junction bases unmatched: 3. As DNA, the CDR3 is TGTGCCAGCAACAGGGGCAGTGAAGCTTTCTTT. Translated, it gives CASNRGSEAFF.

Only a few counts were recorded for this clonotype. CDR3: CASSPPREQFF. The CDR3 DNA follows: TGTGCCAGCAGCCCCCCCCGTGAGCAGTTCTTC. The V and J genes are TRBV2 and TRBJ2-1; D gene uncertain. With 6 bases removed from V and 9 bases from J, the gap between germline ends came to 9 bases. CDR3 length: 11 amino acids. Per germline, CDR1 SNHLY and CDR2 FYNNEI.

The chain's CDR3 is CASSEAFRGGYTF. As DNA, the CDR3 is TGTGCCAGCAGTGAAGCATTCCGGGGAGGCTACACCTTC. The gene calls are TRBV2 and TRBJ1-2; D remains ambiguous. Trimming pared 0 bases from V and 8 bases from J, leaving 10 bases between. The CDR3 is made up of 13 amino acids. Germline-derived CDR1 and CDR2 are SNHLY and FYNNEI.

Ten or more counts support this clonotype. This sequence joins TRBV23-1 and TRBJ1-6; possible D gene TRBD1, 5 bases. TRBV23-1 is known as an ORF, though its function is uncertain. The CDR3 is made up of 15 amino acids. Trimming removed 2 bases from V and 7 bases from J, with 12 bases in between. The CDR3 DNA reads TGCGCCAGCAGTCAAACCCTGGGGGGAAATTCACCCCTCCACTTT. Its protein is CASSQTLGGNSPLHF.

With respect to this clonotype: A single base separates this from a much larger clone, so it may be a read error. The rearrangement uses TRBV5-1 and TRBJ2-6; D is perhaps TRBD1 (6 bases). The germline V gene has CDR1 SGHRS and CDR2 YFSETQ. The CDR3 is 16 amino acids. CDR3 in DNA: TGCGCCAGCAACTTGACCACAGGGACTGGGGCCAACGTCCTGACTTTC. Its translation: CASNLTTGTGANVLTF. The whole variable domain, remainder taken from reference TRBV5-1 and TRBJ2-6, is KAGVTQTPRYLIKTRGQQVTLSCSPISGHRSVSWYQQTPGQGLQFLFEYFSETQRNKGNFPGRFSGRQFSNSRSEMNVSTLELGDSALYLCASNLTTGTGANVLTFGAGSRLTVL.

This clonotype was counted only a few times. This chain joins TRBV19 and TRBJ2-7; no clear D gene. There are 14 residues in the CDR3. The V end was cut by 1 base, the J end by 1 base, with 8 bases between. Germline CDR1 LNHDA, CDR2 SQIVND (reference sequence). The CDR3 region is CASSIGGVSYEQYF. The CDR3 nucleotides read TGTGCCAGTAGTATAGGAGGCGTTTCCTACGAGCAGTACTTC.

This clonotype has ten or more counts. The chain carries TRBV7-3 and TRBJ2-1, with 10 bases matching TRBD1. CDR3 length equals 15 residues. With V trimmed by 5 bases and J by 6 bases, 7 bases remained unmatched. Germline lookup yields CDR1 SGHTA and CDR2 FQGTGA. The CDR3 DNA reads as TGTGCCAGCAGCCCCCGACAGGGGGCGGGCAATGAGCAGTTCTTC. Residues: CASSPRQGAGNEQFF.

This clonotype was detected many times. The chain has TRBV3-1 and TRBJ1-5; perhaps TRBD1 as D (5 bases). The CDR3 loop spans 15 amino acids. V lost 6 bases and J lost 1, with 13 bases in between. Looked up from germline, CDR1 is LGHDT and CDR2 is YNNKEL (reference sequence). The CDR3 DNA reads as TGTGCCAGCAGTCCGACAGTCCACAGCAATCAGCCCCAGCATTTT. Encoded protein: CASSPTVHSNQPQHF.

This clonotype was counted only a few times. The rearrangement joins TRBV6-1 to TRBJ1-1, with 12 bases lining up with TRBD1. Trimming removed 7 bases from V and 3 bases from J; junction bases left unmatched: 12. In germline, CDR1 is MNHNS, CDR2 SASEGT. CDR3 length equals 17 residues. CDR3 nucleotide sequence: TGTGCCAGCACCACCTGGGGACAGGGGGCTATGGACACTGAAGCTTTCTTT. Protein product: CASTTWGQGAMDTEAFF.

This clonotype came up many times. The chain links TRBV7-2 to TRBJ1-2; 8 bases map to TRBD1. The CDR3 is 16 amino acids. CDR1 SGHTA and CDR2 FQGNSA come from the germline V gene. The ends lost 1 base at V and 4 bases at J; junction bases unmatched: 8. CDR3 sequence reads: CASSLGSGQGPYGYTF. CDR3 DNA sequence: TGTGCCAGCAGCTTAGGTAGTGGACAGGGTCCCTATGGCTACACCTTC. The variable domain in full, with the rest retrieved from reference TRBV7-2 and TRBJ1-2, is GAGVSQSPSNKVTEKGKDVELRCDPISGHTALYWYRQSLGQGLEFLIYFQGNSAPDKSGLPSDRFSAERTGGSVSTLTIQRTQQEDSAVYLCASSLGSGQGPYGYTFGSGTRLTVV.

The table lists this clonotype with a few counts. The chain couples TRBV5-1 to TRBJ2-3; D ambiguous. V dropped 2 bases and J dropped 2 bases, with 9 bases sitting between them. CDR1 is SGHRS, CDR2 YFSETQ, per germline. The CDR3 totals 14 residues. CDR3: CASSLRQFTDTQYF. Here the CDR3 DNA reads TGCGCCAGCAGCTTAAGGCAGTTCACAGATACGCAGTATTTT.

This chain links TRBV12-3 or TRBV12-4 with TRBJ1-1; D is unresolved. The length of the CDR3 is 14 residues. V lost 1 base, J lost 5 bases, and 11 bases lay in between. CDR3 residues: CASSLVVWATEAFF. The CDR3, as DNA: TGTGCCAGCAGTTTAGTGGTGTGGGCGACTGAAGCTTTCTTT.

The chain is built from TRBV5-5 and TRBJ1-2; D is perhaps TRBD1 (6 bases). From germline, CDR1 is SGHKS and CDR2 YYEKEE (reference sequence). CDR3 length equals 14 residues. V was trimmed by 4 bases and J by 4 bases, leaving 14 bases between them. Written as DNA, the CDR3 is TGTGCCAGCAGCCTAGGACAGAGGCTCTATGGCTACACCTTC. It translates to CASSLGQRLYGYTF.

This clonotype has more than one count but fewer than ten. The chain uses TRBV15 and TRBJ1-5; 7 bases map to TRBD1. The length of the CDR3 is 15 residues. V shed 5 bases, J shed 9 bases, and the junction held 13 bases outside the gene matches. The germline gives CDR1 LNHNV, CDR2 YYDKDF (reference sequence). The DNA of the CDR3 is TGTGCCACCAGCCGACAGGGTGAGGTAGGGCGGCCCCAGCATTTT. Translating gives CATSRQGEVGRPQHF.

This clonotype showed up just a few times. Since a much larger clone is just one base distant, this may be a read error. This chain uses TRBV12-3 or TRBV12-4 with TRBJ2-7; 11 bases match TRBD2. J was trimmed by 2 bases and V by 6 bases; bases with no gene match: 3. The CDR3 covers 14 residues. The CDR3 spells CASRGTSGTYEQYF. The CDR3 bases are TGTGCCAGCAGGGGGACTAGCGGAACCTACGAGCAGTACTTC.

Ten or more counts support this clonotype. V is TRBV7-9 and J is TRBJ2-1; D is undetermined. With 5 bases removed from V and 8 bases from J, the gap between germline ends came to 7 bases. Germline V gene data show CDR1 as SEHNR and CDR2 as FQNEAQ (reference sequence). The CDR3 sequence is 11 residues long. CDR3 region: CASSPTDEQFF. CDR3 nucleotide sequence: TGTGCCAGCAGCCCTACTGATGAGCAGTTCTTC.

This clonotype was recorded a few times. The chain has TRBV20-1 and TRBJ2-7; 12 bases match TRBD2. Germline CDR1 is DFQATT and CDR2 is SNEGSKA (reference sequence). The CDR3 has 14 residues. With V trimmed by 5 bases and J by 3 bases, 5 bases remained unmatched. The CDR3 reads CSARLAGDFYEQYF. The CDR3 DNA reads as TGCAGTGCTCGACTAGCGGGAGACTTCTACGAGCAGTACTTC.

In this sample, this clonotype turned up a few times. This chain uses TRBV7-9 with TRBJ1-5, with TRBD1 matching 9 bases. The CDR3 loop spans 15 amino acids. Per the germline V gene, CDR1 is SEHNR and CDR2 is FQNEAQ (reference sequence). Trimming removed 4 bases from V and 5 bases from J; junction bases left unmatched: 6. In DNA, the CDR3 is TGTGCCAGCAGCTCACAGGGGGCCGTACATCAGCCCCAGCATTTT. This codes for CASSSQGAVHQPQHF.